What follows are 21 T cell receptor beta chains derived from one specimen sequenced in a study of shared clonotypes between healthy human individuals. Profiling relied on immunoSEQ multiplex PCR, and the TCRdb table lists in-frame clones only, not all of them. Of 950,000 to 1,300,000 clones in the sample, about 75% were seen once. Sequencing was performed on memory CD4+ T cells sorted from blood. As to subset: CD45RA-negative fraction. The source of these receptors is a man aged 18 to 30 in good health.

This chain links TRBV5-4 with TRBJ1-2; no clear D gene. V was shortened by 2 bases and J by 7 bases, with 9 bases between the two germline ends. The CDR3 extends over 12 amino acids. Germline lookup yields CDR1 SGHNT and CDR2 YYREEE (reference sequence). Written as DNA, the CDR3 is TGTGCCAGCAGCTTCTCCCCGAGTGGCTACACCTTC. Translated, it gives CASSFSPSGYTF.

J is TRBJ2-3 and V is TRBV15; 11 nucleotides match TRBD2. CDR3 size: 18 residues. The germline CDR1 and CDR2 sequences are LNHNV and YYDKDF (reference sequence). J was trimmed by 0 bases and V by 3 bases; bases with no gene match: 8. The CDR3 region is CATSRALAGGSSTDTQYF. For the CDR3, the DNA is TGTGCCACCAGCAGGGCCTTAGCGGGGGGGTCTAGCACAGATACGCAGTATTTT.

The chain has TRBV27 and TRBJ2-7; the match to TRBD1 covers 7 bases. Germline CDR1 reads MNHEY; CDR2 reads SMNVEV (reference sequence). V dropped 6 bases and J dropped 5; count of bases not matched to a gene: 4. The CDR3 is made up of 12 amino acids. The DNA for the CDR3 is TGTGCCAGCAGACAGGGGACCCACGAGCAGTACTTC. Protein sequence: CASRQGTHEQYF.

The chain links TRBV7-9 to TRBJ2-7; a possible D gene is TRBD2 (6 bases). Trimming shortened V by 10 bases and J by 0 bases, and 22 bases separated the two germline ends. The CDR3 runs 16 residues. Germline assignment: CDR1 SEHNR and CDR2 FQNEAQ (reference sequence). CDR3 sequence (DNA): TGTGCCATCTCGGGGGTGATTTTCTCTAGCTCCTACGAGCAGTACTTC. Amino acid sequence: CAISGVIFSSSYEQYF. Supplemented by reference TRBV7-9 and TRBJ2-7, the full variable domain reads DTGVSQNPRHKITKRGQNVTFRCDPISEHNRLYWYRQTLGQGPEFLTYFQNEAQLEKSRLLSDRFSAERPKGSFSTLEIQRTEQGDSAMYLCAISGVIFSSSYEQYFGPGTRLTVT.

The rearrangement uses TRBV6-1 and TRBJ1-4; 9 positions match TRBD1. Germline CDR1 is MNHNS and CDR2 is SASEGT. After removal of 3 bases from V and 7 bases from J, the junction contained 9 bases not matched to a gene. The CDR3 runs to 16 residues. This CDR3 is CASSDPRGQGGEKLFF. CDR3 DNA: TGTGCCAGCAGTGATCCTCGGGGACAGGGCGGTGAAAAACTGTTTTTT.

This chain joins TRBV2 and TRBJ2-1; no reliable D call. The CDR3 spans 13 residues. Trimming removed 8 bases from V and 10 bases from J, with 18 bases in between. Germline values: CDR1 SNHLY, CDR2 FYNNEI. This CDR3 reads CASVTIQLGEQFF. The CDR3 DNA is TGTGCCAGCGTCACCATCCAGCTCGGCGAGCAGTTCTTC.

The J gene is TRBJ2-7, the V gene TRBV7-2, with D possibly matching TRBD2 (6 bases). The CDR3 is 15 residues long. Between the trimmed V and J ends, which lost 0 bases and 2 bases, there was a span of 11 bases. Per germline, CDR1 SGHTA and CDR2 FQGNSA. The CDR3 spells CASSLARESPYEQYF. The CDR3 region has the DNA TGTGCCAGCAGCTTAGCCCGGGAGTCCCCCTACGAGCAGTACTTC.

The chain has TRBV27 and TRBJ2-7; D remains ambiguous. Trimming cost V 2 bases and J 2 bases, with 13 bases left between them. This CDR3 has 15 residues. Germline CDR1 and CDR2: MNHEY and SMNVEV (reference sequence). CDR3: CASSLTTSATYEQYF. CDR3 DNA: TGTGCCAGCAGTTTAACGACCTCCGCTACCTACGAGCAGTACTTC.

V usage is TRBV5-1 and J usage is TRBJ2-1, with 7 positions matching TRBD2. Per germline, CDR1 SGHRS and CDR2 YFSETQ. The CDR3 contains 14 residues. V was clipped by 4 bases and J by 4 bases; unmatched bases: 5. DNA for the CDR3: TGCGCCAGCAGCCCCCTAGCGGATTACAATGAGCAGTTCTTC. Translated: CASSPLADYNEQFF. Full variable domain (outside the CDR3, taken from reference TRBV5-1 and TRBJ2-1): KAGVTQTPRYLIKTRGQQVTLSCSPISGHRSVSWYQQTPGQGLQFLFEYFSETQRNKGNFPGRFSGRQFSNSRSEMNVSTLELGDSALYLCASSPLADYNEQFFGPGTRLTVL.

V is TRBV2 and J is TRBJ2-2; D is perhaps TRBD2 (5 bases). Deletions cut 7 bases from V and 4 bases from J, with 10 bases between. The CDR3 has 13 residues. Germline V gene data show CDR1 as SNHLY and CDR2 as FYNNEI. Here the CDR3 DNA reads TGTGCCAGCAAGGTGGGAGTCACCGGGGAGCTGTTTTTT. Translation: CASKVGVTGELFF.

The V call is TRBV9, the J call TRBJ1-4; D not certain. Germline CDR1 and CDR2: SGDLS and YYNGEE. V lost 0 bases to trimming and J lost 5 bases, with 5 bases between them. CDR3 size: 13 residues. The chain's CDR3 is CASSVESNEKLFF. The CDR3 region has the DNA TGTGCCAGCAGCGTAGAATCGAATGAAAAACTGTTTTTT. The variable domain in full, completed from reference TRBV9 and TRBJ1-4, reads DSGVTQTPKHLITATGQRVTLRCSPRSGDLSVYWYQQSLDQGLQFLIQYYNGEERAKGNILERFSAQQFPDLHSELNLSSLELGDSALYFCASSVESNEKLFFGSGTQLSVL.

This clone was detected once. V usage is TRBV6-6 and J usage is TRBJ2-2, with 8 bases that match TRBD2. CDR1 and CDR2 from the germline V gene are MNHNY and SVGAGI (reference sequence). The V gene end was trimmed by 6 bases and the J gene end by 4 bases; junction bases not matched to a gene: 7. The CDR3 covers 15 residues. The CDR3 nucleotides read TGTGCCAGCAGCTTAGCGGGAAGCCCCACCGGGGAGCTGTTTTTT. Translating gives CASSLAGSPTGELFF.

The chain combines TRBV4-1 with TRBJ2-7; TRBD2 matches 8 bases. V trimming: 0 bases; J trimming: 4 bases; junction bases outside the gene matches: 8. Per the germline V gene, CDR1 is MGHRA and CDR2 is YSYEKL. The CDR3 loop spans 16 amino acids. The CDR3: CASSQDFRSGVYEQYF. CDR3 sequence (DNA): TGCGCCAGCAGCCAAGATTTTCGTAGCGGGGTTTACGAGCAGTACTTC.

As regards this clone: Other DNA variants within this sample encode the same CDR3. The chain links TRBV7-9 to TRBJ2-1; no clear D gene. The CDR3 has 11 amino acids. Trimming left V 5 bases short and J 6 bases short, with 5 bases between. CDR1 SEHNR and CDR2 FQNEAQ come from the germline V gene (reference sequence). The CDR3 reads CASSPRNEQFF. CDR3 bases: TGTGCCAGCAGCCCCCGCAATGAGCAGTTCTTC. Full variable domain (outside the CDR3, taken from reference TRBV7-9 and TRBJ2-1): DTGVSQNPRHKITKRGQNVTFRCDPISEHNRLYWYRQTLGQGPEFLTYFQNEAQLEKSRLLSDRFSAERPKGSFSTLEIQRTEQGDSAMYLCASSPRNEQFFGPGTRLTVL.

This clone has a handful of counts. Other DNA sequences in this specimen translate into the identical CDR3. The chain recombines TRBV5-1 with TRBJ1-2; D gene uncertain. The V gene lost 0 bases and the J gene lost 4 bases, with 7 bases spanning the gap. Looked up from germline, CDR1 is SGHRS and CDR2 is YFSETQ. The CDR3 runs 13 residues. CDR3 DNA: TGCGCCAGCAGCTTGGAGAGCTCCTATGGCTACACCTTC. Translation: CASSLESSYGYTF.

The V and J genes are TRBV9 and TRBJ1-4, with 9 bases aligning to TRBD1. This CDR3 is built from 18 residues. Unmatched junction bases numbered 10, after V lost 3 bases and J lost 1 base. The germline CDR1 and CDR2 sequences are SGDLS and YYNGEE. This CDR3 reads CASSASTGGRKTNEKLFF. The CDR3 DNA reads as TGTGCCAGCAGCGCCTCGACAGGGGGAAGAAAAACTAATGAAAAACTGTTTTTT.

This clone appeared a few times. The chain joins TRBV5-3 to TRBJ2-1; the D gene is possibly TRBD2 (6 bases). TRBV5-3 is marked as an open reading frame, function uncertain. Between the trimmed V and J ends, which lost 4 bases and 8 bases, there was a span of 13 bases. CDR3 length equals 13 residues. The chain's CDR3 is CARSRRLVDEQFF. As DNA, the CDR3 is TGTGCCAGAAGCAGACGACTAGTCGATGAGCAGTTCTTC.

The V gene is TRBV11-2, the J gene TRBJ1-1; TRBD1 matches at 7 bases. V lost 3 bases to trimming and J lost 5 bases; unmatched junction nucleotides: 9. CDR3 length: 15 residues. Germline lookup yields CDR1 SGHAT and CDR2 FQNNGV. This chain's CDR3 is CASSFPYLGQTEAFF. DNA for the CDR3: TGTGCCAGCAGCTTCCCATACTTGGGACAGACTGAAGCTTTCTTT.

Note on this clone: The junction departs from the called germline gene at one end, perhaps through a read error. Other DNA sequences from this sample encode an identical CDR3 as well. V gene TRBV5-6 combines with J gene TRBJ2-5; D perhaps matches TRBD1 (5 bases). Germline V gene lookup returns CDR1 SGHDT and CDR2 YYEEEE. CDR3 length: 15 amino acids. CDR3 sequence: CASSLAKGKVETQYF. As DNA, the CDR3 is TGTGCCAGCAGTTTGGCGAAGGGGAAGGTAGAGACCCAGTACTTC.

CDR3: CASSQDRAVHQPQHF. The CDR3 bases are TGCGCCAGCAGCCAAGATAGGGCAGTTCATCAGCCCCAGCATTTT. The gene calls are TRBV4-1 and TRBJ1-5, with D uncertain. The CDR3 has 15 residues. V dropped 0 bases and J dropped 5 bases, with 11 bases sitting between them. Germline CDR1 is MGHRA and CDR2 is YSYEKL.

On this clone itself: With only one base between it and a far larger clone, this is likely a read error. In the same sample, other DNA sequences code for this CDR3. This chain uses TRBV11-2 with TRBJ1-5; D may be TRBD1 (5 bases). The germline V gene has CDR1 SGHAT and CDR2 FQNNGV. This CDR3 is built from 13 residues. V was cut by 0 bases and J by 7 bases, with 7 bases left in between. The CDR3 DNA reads TGTGCCAGCAGCTTAGATCAGGGACAGCCCCAGCATTTT. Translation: CASSLDQGQPQHF.